This T cell receptor beta chain was identified during a study of vaccination effects on CD4 cells after COVID-19. Study details: The patients, a few convalescent individuals, were sampled early and late after vaccination. IL-2 at 10 IU/ml and peptides at about 10 ug/ml were added to cultured PBMC, a few million per well.

Points on this clone: The antigen is not known.

TCRdb's copy holds only in-frame clones and misses some; the assay was immunoSEQ multiplex PCR. The data hold some 50,000 clones, with over 60% observed a single time. The CDR3 contains 15 residues. The germline V gene encodes CDR1 LGHDT and CDR2 YNNKEL (reference sequence). Trimming at V came to 1 base and at J to 9 bases, leaving 4 bases not matched to a gene. Subsequent to roughly 9 days of culture, CD4+ T cells were isolated. Their SARS-CoV-2 infection, verified by PCR, occurred between March and December 2020. Participants got two doses of BNT162b2 or mRNA-1273 vaccine. The receptor comes from a human donor who had a prior SARS-CoV-2 infection. Specimen: CD4+ T cells from PBMCs cultured without peptide, collected after COVID-19 vaccination. The V and J genes are TRBV3-1 (or the pseudogene TRBV3-2) and TRBJ2-2, with 11 bases fitting TRBD2. CDR3 residues: CASSQGTSGGRELFF. The DNA of the CDR3 is TGTGCCAGCAGCCAAGGCACTAGCGGGGGTAGGGAGCTGTTTTTT.